What follows describes a single T cell receptor (beta chain). The antigen it binds to is not known. Qualities for individual bases were not recorded, and no much larger clone is one base off. This sample is drawn from a study of shared clonotypes between healthy human individuals (dated by TCRdb to 2018 to 2021). Turning to the overall study: A few men and a couple of women, aged 18 to 49 years, made up the cohort. For each donor, CD4 naive and CD4 memory were each given three plates, CD8 naive was given two plates, and CD8 memory was given one plate. The study deeply sequenced blood TCR repertoires of five healthy adults to estimate repertoire size and the extent of clonotype sharing between individuals. To increase sequencing depth and limit assay-specific biases, TCR repertoire library preparation and sequencing were carried out by different laboratories using diverse techniques. Between about 0.9 and 8.9 billion PBMCs per donor were obtained by leukapheresis.

The paper as a whole reports these results and caveats: Larger estimated clonotype richness was generally found for naive subsets than for memory subsets. Sampling was restricted to blood, and TCR repertoires in tissues likely differ from the TCR repertoires found in blood. Pairwise subsampling led to the expectation that sequencing depth would affect the degree of clonotype sharing among donors. Across four donors, around 5% of naive CD4, approximately 3.5% of naive CD8, under 2.5% of memory CD4, and 0.4% to 0.45% of memory CD8 clonotypes were shared. Even with the large sequencing depth, rarefaction of the sorted-subset datasets indicated that sequencing was incomplete. Because the study included a small number of donors, the genetic and exposure-history diversity represented was limited. Clonotypes shared by all four sorted-subset donors showed higher generation probabilities than non-shared clonotypes.

Inclusive of the bounding cysteine and phenylalanine, the CDR3 is 19 residues long. Only the CDR3 portion is preserved as DNA: 57 bases, with reading frame beginning at the first base. For the CD8 naive samples, CD45RO-negative cells were positively selected for CCR7, yielding a CD45RA+CCR7+ population from which TemRA cells were excluded. The donors were healthy, HIV-negative adults with no recently reported acute infections or vaccinations. All donors were Caucasian adults living in Nashville, Tennessee, USA. Blood was obtained by leukapheresis, after which PBMCs were separated by Ficoll-Histopaque density gradient centrifugation and cryopreserved in liquid nitrogen vapor phase. Purity and quantity of every magnetically sorted T cell population were checked by analytical flow cytometry. Each sorted fraction had its genomic DNA isolated and then quantified by UV absorbance on a Nanodrop 2000c. TCR CDR3 regions were amplified from genomic DNA by multiplex PCR using the deep immunoSEQ assay. Extracted genomic DNA from each cell subset was distributed evenly across all wells of several immunoSEQ 96-well plates, and each plate was treated as a replicate. For sorted subsets, roughly 200 ng of genomic DNA, equivalent to 25,000 to 35,000 T cell genomes, went into each replicate PCR. Purified libraries were quantified with a Qubit 3.0 fluorometer, sized on a Bioanalyzer 2100, and re-quantified with the KAPA Library Quantification kit. Each immunoSEQ 96-well plate was sequenced on its own single-read 150-cycle Illumina NextSeq 550 flow cell. The source study handled its data this way. The immunoSEQ output contained only junctional sequences without quality scores, so filtering could not match that applied to full-length reads. Sequences were annotated with PyIR, a Python wrapper for IgBLAST v1.9, and V/J genes and CDR3 were assigned using IMGT germline references. Reads were filtered out if the reads had weak V/J assignments (E-value above 1e-6), no CDR3, stop codons, out-of-frame junctions, or ambiguous translated residues. V3J clonotypes were defined as sequences sharing an identical inferred V gene, J gene, and CDR3 amino acid sequence. Percentage overlap between repertoires was calculated by dividing the number of shared unique clonotypes by the size of the smaller repertoire. Repertoire richness was assessed with RTK rarefaction, the Chao1 estimator, and Recon v2.1 estimates of unobserved clonotypes. OLGA was used to compute generation probabilities for all TCRbeta clonotypes that the gDNA method yielded from a handful of donors. TCRdb took this table from immuneACCESS and kept in-frame rearrangements with V and J called. Such tables lack part of the clones; where checked against another copy, unresolved V genes explain under half of the gap, and the rest is unexplained. The V and J calls and the clone size are those of that table, but D and trimming were determined from the DNA. In all, the sample holds hundreds of thousands of clones, and around 95% of those were seen once. The ten largest clones add up to about 0.11% of the sample.

Material: naive CD8+ T cells sorted from blood. Reading the label with the study, this specimen's cell subset or site is: CD45RA+CCR7+. The V and J segments used are TRBV7-5 and TRBJ2-1. TRBV7-5 is listed as a pseudogene. The source of this sequence is a woman aged 25 to 39 in good health. DNA sequence: TGTGTCAGAAGCTTACAGAGGGACCCCAGACGAGACTCCTACAATGAGCAGTTCTTC. Its protein is CVRSLQRDPRRDSYNEQFF.